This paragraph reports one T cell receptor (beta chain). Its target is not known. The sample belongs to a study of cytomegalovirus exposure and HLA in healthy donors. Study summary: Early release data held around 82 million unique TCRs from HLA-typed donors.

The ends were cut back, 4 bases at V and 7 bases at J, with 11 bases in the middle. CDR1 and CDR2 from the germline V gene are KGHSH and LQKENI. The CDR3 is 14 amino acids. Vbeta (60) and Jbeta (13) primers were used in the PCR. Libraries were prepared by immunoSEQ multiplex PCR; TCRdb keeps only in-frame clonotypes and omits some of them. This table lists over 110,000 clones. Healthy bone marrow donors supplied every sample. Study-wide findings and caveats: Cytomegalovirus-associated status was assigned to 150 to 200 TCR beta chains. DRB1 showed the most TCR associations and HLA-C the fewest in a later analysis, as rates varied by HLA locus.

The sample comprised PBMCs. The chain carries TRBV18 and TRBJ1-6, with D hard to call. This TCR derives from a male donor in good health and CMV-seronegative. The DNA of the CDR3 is TGTGCCAGCTCACAGAGCGAAAGGAATTCACCCCTCCACTTT. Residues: CASSQSERNSPLHF. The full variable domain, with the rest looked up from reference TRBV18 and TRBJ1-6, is NAGVMQNPRHLVRRRGQEARLRCSPMKGHSHVYWYRQLPEEGLKFMVYLQKENIIDESGMPKERFSAEFPKEGPSILRIQQVVRGDSAAYFCASSQSERNSPLHFGNGTRLTVT.